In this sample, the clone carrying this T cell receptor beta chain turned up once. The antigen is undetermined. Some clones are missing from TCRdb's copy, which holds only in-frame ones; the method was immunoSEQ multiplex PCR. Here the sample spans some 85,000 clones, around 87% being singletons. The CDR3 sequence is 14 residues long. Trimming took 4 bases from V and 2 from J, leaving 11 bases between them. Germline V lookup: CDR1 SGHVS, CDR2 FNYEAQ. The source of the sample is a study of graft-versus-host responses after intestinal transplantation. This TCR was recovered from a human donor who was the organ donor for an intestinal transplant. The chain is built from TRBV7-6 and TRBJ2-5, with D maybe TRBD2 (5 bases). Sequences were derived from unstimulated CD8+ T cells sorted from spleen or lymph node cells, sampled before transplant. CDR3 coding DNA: TGTGCCAGCAGCTCCGGCGGAGGACAAGAGACCCAGTACTTC. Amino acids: CASSSGGGQETQYF. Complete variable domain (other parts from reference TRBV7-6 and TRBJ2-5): GAGVSQSPRYKVTKRGQDVALRCDPISGHVSLYWYRQALGQGPEFLTYFNYEAQQDKSGLPNDRFSAERPEGSISTLTIQRTEQRDSAMYRCASSSGGGQETQYFGPGTRLLVL.